Listed below are T cell receptor beta chains from one sample, sequenced in a study of shared clonotypes between healthy human individuals. Sequencing was performed with immunoSEQ multiplex PCR; in TCRdb, only in-frame clones are kept and a portion is missing. The table records more than 500,000 clones, 90% to 97% of them present only once. Sequencing used naive CD4+ T cells sorted from blood. All receptors come from a woman in her thirties in good health. Each CDR3 is given with its conserved first and last residue. Fields, in order: D gene, J gene, clone size, V gene, CDR3 protein, CDR3 DNA. A D gene is named only where the DNA matches it firmly. Rows give clone size only sometimes, using once, few, many, or a class for an expanded clone.

D gene: TRBD2
J gene: TRBJ2-1
clone size: -
V gene: TRBV27
CDR3 protein: CASIPQPGLAYNEQFF
CDR3 DNA: TGTGCCAGCATCCCTCAACCGGGACTAGCCTACAATGAGCAGTTCTTC

D gene: -
J gene: TRBJ2-7
clone size: -
V gene: TRBV11-3
CDR3 protein: CASSQSDRSYEQYF
CDR3 DNA: TGTGCCAGCAGCCAAAGCGACCGGTCCTACGAGCAGTACTTC

D gene: -
J gene: TRBJ1-2
clone size: -
V gene: TRBV5-1
CDR3 protein: CASSLAISPQNTKSHYGYTF
CDR3 DNA: TGCGCCAGCAGCTTGGCCATATCTCCTCAAAATACGAAGAGCCACTATGGCTACACCTTC

D gene: TRBD2
J gene: TRBJ2-1
clone size: -
V gene: TRBV11-2
CDR3 protein: CASSYPRAGGNEQFF
CDR3 DNA: TGTGCCAGCAGCTACCCCCGCGCGGGAGGGAATGAGCAGTTCTTC

D gene: -
J gene: TRBJ2-7
clone size: -
V gene: TRBV5-4
CDR3 protein: CASSPTGTRNYEQYF
CDR3 DNA: TGTGCCAGCAGCCCCACCGGGACGAGGAACTACGAGCAGTACTTC

D gene: TRBD1
J gene: TRBJ1-5
clone size: -
V gene: TRBV27
CDR3 protein: CASSLSWTGYSNQPQHF
CDR3 DNA: TGTGCCAGCAGTTTATCGTGGACAGGCTATAGCAATCAGCCCCAGCATTTT

D gene: -
J gene: TRBJ1-2
clone size: -
V gene: TRBV7-2
CDR3 protein: CASSPTGGINYGYTF
CDR3 DNA: TGTGCCAGCAGCCCCACGGGTGGGATAAACTATGGCTACACCTTC

D gene: -
J gene: TRBJ1-1
clone size: -
V gene: TRBV18
CDR3 protein: CASSRNQIGVEDTEAFF
CDR3 DNA: TGTGCCAGCTCCCGTAACCAGATAGGGGTGGAGGACACTGAAGCTTTCTTT

D gene: TRBD2
J gene: TRBJ2-3
clone size: -
V gene: TRBV9
CDR3 protein: CASSTRLAGGLDTQYF
CDR3 DNA: TGTGCCAGCAGCACCCGACTAGCGGGAGGGTTAGATACGCAGTATTTT

D gene: -
J gene: TRBJ1-2
clone size: -
V gene: TRBV2
CDR3 protein: CASSHRERNYGYTF
CDR3 DNA: TGTGCCAGCAGTCACAGGGAAAGGAACTATGGCTACACCTTC

D gene: -
J gene: TRBJ1-2
clone size: -
V gene: TRBV14
CDR3 protein: CASSRDRVPRGYTF
CDR3 DNA: TGTGCCAGCAGCCGGGATCGGGTCCCTCGGGGCTACACCTTC

D gene: -
J gene: TRBJ1-2
clone size: -
V gene: TRBV6-5
CDR3 protein: CASSYGGGGYTF
CDR3 DNA: TGTGCCAGCAGTTACGGCGGGGGTGGCTACACCTTC

D gene: -
J gene: TRBJ1-1
clone size: once
V gene: TRBV5-1
CDR3 protein: CASSLVLGRVGSEAFF
CDR3 DNA: TGCGCCAGCAGCTTGGTATTGGGACGGGTGGGCTCTGAAGCTTTCTTT

D gene: -
J gene: TRBJ2-2
clone size: -
V gene: TRBV11-2
CDR3 protein: CASSLREAAINTGELFF
CDR3 DNA: TGTGCCAGCAGCTTACGGGAAGCGGCCATAAACACCGGGGAGCTGTTTTTT

D gene: -
J gene: TRBJ1-1
clone size: once
V gene: TRBV18
CDR3 protein: CASSPLKGRTEAFF
CDR3 DNA: TGTGCCAGCTCACCACTAAAGGGTCGGACTGAAGCTTTCTTT

D gene: TRBD1
J gene: TRBJ2-7
clone size: -
V gene: TRBV28
CDR3 protein: CASSQGAWAYEQYF
CDR3 DNA: TGTGCCAGCAGTCAGGGGGCGTGGGCCTACGAGCAGTACTTC

D gene: TRBD1
J gene: TRBJ1-1
clone size: -
V gene: TRBV13
CDR3 protein: CASSPGTVWTEAFF
CDR3 DNA: TGTGCCAGCAGCCCCGGGACAGTCTGGACTGAAGCTTTCTTT

D gene: TRBD2
J gene: TRBJ2-3
clone size: -
V gene: TRBV4-1
CDR3 protein: CASRGSIGGSSPDTQYF
CDR3 DNA: TGCGCCAGCAGAGGTTCCATAGGCGGGAGCTCACCAGATACGCAGTATTTT

D gene: TRBD2
J gene: TRBJ2-1
clone size: -
V gene: TRBV4-1
CDR3 protein: CASSLGGSSYNEQFF
CDR3 DNA: TGCGCCAGCAGCCTGGGAGGGAGCTCCTACAATGAGCAGTTCTTC

D gene: -
J gene: TRBJ1-3
clone size: -
V gene: TRBV7-9
CDR3 protein: CASSSRPLSGNTIYF
CDR3 DNA: TGTGCCAGCAGCTCAAGACCATTATCTGGAAACACCATATATTTT

D gene: TRBD1
J gene: TRBJ1-4
clone size: -
V gene: TRBV19
CDR3 protein: CASSRIPGTGNEKLFF
CDR3 DNA: TGTGCCAGTAGTCGCATCCCCGGGACAGGGAATGAAAAACTGTTTTTT

D gene: TRBD1
J gene: TRBJ1-5
clone size: -
V gene: TRBV7-8
CDR3 protein: CASSPPGTGGNQPQHF
CDR3 DNA: TGTGCCAGCAGCCCCCCAGGAACAGGGGGAAATCAGCCCCAGCATTTT

D gene: TRBD1
J gene: TRBJ1-2
clone size: -
V gene: TRBV27
CDR3 protein: CATKQGSYGYTF
CDR3 DNA: TGTGCCACCAAACAGGGGAGCTATGGCTACACCTTC

D gene: -
J gene: TRBJ2-7
clone size: -
V gene: TRBV7-9
CDR3 protein: CASSLGAGGYEQYF
CDR3 DNA: TGTGCCAGCAGCTTAGGGGCAGGGGGGTACGAGCAGTACTTC

D gene: TRBD2
J gene: TRBJ2-5
clone size: once
V gene: TRBV28
CDR3 protein: CASSLGSGRSKTQYF
CDR3 DNA: TGTGCCAGCAGTTTGGGTAGCGGGAGATCCAAGACCCAGTACTTC

D gene: -
J gene: TRBJ1-1
clone size: -
V gene: TRBV18
CDR3 protein: CASSPLEGLPSEAFF
CDR3 DNA: TGTGCCAGCTCACCACTAGAAGGGTTGCCCTCTGAAGCTTTCTTT

D gene: TRBD2
J gene: TRBJ2-7
clone size: -
V gene: TRBV7-8
CDR3 protein: CASSPITGTSGFEQYF
CDR3 DNA: TGTGCCAGCAGCCCCATTACCGGGACTAGCGGTTTCGAGCAGTACTTC

D gene: -
J gene: TRBJ2-7
clone size: -
V gene: TRBV11-2
CDR3 protein: CASSLGTGTSAAQQYF
CDR3 DNA: TGTGCCAGCAGCTTAGGCACCGGGACCTCCGCGGCCCAGCAGTACTTC

D gene: -
J gene: TRBJ1-4
clone size: -
V gene: TRBV5-1
CDR3 protein: CASSRVGRAPEKLFF
CDR3 DNA: TGCGCCAGCAGCCGCGTAGGGAGGGCGCCGGAAAAACTGTTTTTT